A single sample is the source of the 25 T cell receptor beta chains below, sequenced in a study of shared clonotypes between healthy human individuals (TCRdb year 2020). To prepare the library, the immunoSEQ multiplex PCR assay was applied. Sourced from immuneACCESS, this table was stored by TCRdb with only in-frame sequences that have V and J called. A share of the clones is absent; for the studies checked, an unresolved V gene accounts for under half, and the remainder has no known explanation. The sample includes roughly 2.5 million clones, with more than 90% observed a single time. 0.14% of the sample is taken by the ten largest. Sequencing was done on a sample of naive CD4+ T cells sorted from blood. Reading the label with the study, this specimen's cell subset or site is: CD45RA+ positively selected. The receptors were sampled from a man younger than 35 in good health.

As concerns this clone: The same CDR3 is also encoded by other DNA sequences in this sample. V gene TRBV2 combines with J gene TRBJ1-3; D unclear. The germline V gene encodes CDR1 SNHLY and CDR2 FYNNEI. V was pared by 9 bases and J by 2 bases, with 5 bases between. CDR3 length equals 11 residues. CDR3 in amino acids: CASGPGNTIYF. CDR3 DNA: TGTGCCAGTGGGCCTGGAAACACCATATATTTT.

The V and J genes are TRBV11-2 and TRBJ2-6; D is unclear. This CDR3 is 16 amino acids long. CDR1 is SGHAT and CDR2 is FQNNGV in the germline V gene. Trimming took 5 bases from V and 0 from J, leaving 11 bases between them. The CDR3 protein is CASSISSSSGANVLTF. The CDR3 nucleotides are TGTGCCAGCAGCATTTCGTCGAGCTCTGGGGCCAACGTCCTGACTTTC.

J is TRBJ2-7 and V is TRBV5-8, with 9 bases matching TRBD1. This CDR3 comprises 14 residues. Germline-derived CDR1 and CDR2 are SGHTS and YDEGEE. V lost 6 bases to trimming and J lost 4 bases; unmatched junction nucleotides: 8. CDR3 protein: CASKFRDREYEQYF. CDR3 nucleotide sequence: TGTGCCAGCAAATTCCGGGACAGGGAGTACGAGCAGTACTTC. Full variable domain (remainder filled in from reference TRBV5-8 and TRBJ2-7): EAGVTQSPTHLIKTRGQQATLRCSPISGHTSVYWYQQALGLGLQFLLWYDEGEERNRGNFPPRFSGRQFPNYSSELNVNALELEDSALYLCASKFRDREYEQYFGPGTRLTVT.

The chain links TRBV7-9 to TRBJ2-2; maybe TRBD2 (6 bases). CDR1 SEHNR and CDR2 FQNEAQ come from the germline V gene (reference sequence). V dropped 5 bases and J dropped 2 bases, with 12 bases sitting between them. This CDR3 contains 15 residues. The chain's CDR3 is CASSLPGSNTGELFF. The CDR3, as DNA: TGTGCCAGCAGCCTCCCCGGGAGTAACACCGGGGAGCTGTTTTTT.

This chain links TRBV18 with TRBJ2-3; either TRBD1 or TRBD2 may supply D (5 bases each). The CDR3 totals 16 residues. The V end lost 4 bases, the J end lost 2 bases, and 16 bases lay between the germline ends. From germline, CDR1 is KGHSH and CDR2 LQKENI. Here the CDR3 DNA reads TGTGCCAGCTCACGTACTACGGGGCTTACCACAGATACGCAGTATTTT. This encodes CASSRTTGLTTDTQYF.

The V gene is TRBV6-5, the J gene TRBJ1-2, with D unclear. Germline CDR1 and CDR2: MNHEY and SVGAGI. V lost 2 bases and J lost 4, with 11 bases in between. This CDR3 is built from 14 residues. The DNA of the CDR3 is TGTGCCAGCAGTTACATGGCAGGTGGCTATGGCTACACCTTC. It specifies CASSYMAGGYGYTF.

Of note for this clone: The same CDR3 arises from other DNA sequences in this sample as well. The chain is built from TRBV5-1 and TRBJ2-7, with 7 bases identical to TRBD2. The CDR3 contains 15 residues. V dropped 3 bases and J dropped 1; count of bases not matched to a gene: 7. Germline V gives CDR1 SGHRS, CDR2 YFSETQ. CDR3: CASSSLAGSSYEQYF. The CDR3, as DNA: TGCGCCAGCAGCTCGTTAGCGGGTTCTTCCTACGAGCAGTACTTC. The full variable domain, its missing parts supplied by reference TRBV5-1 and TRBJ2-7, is KAGVTQTPRYLIKTRGQQVTLSCSPISGHRSVSWYQQTPGQGLQFLFEYFSETQRNKGNFPGRFSGRQFSNSRSEMNVSTLELGDSALYLCASSSLAGSSYEQYFGPGTRLTVT.

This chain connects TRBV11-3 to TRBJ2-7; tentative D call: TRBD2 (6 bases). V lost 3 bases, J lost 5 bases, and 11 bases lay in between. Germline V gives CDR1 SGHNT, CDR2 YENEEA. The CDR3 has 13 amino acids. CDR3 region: CASSFPGEDEQYF. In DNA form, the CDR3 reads TGTGCCAGCAGCTTCCCGGGGGAGGACGAGCAGTACTTC.

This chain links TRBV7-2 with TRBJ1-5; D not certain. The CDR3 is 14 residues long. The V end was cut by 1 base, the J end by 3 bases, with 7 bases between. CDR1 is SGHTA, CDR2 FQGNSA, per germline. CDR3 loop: CASSLVQYNQPQHF. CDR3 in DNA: TGTGCCAGCAGCTTAGTGCAGTACAATCAGCCCCAGCATTTT.

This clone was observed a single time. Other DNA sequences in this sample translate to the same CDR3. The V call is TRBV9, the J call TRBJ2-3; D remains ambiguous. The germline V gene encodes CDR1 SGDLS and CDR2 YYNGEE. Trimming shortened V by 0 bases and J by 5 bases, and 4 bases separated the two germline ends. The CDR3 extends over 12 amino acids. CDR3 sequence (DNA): TGTGCCAGCAGCGTAGAAGGAGATACGCAGTATTTT. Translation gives CASSVEGDTQYF.

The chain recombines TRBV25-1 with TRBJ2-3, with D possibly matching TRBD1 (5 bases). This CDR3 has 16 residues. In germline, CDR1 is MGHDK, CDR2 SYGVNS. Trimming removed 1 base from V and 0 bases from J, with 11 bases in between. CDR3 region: CASSELDTTSTDTQYF. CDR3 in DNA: TGTGCCAGCAGTGAATTGGACACCACTAGCACAGATACGCAGTATTTT.

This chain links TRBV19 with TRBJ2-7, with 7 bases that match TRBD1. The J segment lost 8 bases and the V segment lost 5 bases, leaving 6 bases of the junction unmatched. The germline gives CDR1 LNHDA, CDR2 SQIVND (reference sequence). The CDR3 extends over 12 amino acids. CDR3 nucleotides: TGTGCCAGTAGTGTCCGACAGGGTCAGCAGTACTTC. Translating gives CASSVRQGQQYF. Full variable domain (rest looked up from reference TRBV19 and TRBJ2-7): DGGITQSPKYLFRKEGQNVTLSCEQNLNHDAMYWYRQDPGQGLRLIYYSQIVNDFQKGDIAEGYSVSREKKESFPLTVTSAQKNPTAFYLCASSVRQGQQYFGPGTRLTVT.

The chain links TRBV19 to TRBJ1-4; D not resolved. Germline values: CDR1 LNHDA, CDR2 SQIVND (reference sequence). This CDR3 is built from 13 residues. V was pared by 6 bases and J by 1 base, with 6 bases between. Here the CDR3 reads CASRRVTNEKLFF. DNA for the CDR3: TGTGCCAGTAGGAGGGTAACTAATGAAAAACTGTTTTTT.

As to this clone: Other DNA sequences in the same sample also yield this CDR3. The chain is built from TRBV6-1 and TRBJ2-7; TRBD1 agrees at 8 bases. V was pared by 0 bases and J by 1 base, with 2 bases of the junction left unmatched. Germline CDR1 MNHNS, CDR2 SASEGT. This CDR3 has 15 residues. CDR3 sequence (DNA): TGTGCCAGCAGTGAAGCGGACAGGGTTTCCTACGAGCAGTACTTC. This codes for CASSEADRVSYEQYF.

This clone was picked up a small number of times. The CDR3 coding sequence is TGTGCCAGCAGTTGGGACAGGTTGGACACCGGGGAGCTGTTTTTT. Protein sequence: CASSWDRLDTGELFF. J is TRBJ2-2 and V is TRBV2; 8 bases fit TRBD1. This CDR3 comprises 15 residues. V gave up 5 bases and J gave up 3 bases; unmatched junction bases: 5. Germline CDR1 and CDR2: SNHLY and FYNNEI.

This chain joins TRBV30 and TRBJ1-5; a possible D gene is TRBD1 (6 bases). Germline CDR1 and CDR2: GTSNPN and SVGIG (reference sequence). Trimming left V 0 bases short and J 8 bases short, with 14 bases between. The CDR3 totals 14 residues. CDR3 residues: CAWSVRGGGKPQHF. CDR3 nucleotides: TGTGCCTGGAGTGTACGGGGGGGCGGGAAGCCCCAGCATTTT.

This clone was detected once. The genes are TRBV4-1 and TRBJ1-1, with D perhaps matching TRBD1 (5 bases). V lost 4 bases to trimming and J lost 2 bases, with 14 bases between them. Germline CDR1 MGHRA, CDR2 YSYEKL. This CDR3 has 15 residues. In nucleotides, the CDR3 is TGCGCCAGCAGCCCCCCTGACAGCAGAAACACTGAAGCTTTCTTT. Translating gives CASSPPDSRNTEAFF.

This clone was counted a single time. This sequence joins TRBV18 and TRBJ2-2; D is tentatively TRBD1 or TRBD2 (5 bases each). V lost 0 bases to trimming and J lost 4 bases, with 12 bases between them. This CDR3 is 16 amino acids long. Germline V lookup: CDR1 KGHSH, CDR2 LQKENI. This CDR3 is CASSPPGRESTGELFF. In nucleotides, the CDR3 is TGTGCCAGCTCACCACCCGGCAGGGAGAGCACCGGGGAGCTGTTTTTT.

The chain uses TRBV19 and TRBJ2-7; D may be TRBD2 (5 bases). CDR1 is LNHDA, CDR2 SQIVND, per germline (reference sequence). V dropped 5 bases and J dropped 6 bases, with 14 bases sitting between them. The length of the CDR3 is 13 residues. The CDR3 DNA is TGTGCCAGTAGTGGAGAGGGCCGCCGCGAGCAGTACTTC. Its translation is CASSGEGRREQYF.

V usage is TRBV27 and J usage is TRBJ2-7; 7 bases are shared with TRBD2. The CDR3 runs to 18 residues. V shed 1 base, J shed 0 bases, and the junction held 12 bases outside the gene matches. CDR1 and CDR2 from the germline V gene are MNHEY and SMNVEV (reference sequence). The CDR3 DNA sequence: TGTGCCAGCAGTTTATGGGGGAAACCGGGACTAAGCTCCTACGAGCAGTACTTC. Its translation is CASSLWGKPGLSSYEQYF.

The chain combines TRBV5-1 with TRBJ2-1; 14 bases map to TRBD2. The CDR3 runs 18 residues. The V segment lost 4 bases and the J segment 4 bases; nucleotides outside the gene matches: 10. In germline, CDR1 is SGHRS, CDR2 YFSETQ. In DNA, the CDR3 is TGCGCCAGCAGCCCGGGACTAGCGGGGGCTAACCTATACAATGAGCAGTTCTTC. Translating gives CASSPGLAGANLYNEQFF.

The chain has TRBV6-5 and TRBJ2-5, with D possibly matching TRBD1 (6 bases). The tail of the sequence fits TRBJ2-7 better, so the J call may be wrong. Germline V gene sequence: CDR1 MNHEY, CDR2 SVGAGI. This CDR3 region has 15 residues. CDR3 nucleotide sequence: TGTGCCAGCAGGGATTTCGGGACACAGCCCTACGAGCAGTACTTC. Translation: CASRDFGTQPYEQYF.

The CDR3 loop is CASSVAAGGQETQYF. The DNA of the CDR3 is TGTGCCAGCAGCGTAGCTGCGGGGGGGCAAGAGACCCAGTACTTC. The V call is TRBV9, the J call TRBJ2-5, with 9 bases that match TRBD2. J gave up 2 bases and V 0 bases, and 2 bases lay outside the gene matches. CDR1 and CDR2 from the germline V gene are SGDLS and YYNGEE. The CDR3 is 15 amino acids.

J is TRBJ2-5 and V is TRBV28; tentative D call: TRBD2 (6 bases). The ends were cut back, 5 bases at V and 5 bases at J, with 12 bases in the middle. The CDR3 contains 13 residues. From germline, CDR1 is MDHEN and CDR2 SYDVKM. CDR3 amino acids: CASSPTRRETQYF. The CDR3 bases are TGTGCCAGCAGTCCGACTAGACGGGAGACCCAGTACTTC.

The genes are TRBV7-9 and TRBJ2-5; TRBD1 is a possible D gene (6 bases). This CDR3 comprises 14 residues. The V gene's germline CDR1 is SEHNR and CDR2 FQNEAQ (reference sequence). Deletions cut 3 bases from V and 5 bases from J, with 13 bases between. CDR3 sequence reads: CASSFRTEGETQYF. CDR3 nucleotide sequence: TGTGCCAGCAGCTTCCGGACAGAGGGGGAGACCCAGTACTTC. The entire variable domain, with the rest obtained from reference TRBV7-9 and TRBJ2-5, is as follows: DTGVSQNPRHKITKRGQNVTFRCDPISEHNRLYWYRQTLGQGPEFLTYFQNEAQLEKSRLLSDRFSAERPKGSFSTLEIQRTEQGDSAMYLCASSFRTEGETQYFGPGTRLLVL.